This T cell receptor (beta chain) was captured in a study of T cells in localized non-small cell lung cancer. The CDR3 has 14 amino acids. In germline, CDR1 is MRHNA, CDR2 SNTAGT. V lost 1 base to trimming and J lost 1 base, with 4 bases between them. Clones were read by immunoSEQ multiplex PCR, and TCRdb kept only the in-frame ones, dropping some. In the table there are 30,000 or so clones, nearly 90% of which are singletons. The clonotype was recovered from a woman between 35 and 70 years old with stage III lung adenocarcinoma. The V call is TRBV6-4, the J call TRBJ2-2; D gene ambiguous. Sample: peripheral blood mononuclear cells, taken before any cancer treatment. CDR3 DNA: TGTGCCAGCAGTGACTTCAAGAACACCGGGGAGCTGTTTTTT. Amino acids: CASSDFKNTGELFF.